This T cell receptor (beta chain) is drawn from a study of blood T cell repertoires in COVID-19. Study context: Donors in the United States, Italy and Spain gave samples during acute or convalescent COVID-19. Sources were T cells, B-cell-depleted T cells, or PBMCs; the material itself was cDNA or gDNA.

J lost 3 bases, V lost 2 bases, and 1 base had no gene match. This CDR3 is 16 amino acids long. In germline, CDR1 is WSHSY, CDR2 SAAADI. Assay used: immunoSEQ multiplex PCR; TCRdb lists only in-frame clones, some missing. The data hold some 220,000 clones, with approximately 85% observed a single time. The clonotype comes from a woman aged 70-85 years with COVID-19, enrolled during active disease. The V and J genes are TRBV10-2 and TRBJ2-3; 14 nucleotides line up with TRBD2. Sequencing was done on a sample of peripheral blood. CDR3 in amino acids: CASSEGLAGGTDTQYF. The CDR3 DNA reads as TGCGCCAGCAGTGAGGGACTAGCGGGAGGAACAGATACGCAGTATTTT.